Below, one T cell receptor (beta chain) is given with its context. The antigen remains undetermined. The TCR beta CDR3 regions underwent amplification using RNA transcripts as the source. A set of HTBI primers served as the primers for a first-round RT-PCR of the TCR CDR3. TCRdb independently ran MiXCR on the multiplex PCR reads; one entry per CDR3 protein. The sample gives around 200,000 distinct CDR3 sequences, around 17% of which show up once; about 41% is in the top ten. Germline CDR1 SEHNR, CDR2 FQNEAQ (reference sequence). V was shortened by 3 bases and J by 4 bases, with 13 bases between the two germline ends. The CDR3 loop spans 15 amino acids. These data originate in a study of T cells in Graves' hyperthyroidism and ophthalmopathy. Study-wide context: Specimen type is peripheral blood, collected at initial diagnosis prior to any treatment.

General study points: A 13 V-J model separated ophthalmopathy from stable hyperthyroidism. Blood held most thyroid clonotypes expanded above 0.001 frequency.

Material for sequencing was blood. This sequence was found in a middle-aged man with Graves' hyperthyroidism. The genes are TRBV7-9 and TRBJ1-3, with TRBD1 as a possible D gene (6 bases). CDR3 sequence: CASSFSGVAGNTIYF. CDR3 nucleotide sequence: TGTGCCAGCAGCTTCTCAGGGGTTGCGGGAAACACCATATATTTT.